This is a list of T cell receptor beta chains from one sample in a study of Graves' ophthalmopathy and Graves' hyperthyroidism. TCRdb re-called the multiplex PCR reads through MiXCR, storing one row per CDR3 protein. This sample has 400,000 or so distinct CDR3 sequences, with roughly a sixth found just once. Specimen: peripheral blood. These receptors were collected from an adult woman with stable Graves' hyperthyroidism. Each CDR3 is given with its conserved first and last residue. Fields, in order: V gene, clone size, D gene, J gene, CDR3 protein, CDR3 DNA. D genes are given only for firm matches. A clone size is listed for some rows: how often the clone was seen (once, few, many), or a class if it is expanded.

V: TRBV18; size: many; D: TRBD1; J: TRBJ2-5; CDR3: CASSPLTGPGAAYRF; DNA: TGTGCCAGCTCACCACTGACAGGGCCTGGCGCGGCCTATCGCTTC
V: TRBV28; size: NA; D: TRBD2; J: TRBJ2-5; CDR3: CARSRSFVAGVQETQYF; DNA: TGTGCCCGCAGTCGATCCTTCGTAGCGGGAGTGCAAGAGACCCAGTACTTC
V: TRBV11-2; size: many; D: NA; J: TRBJ2-7; CDR3: CASSIGRAEQYF; DNA: TGTGCCAGCAGTATAGGCAGGGCCGAGCAGTACTTC
V: TRBV12-5; size: many; D: TRBD2; J: TRBJ2-2; CDR3: CASGLAGVTGELFF; DNA: TGTGCTAGTGGTCTAGCGGGAGTCACCGGGGAGCTGTTTTTT
V: TRBV29-1; size: many; D: TRBD2; J: TRBJ2-7; CDR3: CSVDIAGVSYEQYF; DNA: TGCAGCGTGGATATAGCGGGAGTCTCCTACGAGCAGTACTTC
V: TRBV6-1; size: NA; D: NA; J: TRBJ2-7; CDR3: CASSLSFGGRGSYEQYF; DNA: TGTGCCAGCAGTCTATCCTTCGGAGGCAGGGGCAGCTACGAGCAGTACTTC
V: TRBV6-1; size: many; D: TRBD1; J: TRBJ1-1; CDR3: CASPGQGDNTEAFF; DNA: TGTGCCAGCCCCGGACAGGGGGATAACACTGAAGCTTTCTTT
V: TRBV20-1; size: once; D: TRBD2; J: TRBJ2-7; CDR3: CSAELARDSYEQYF; DNA: TGCAGTGCAGAACTAGCGCGTGACTCCTACGAGCAGTACTTC
V: TRBV6-1; size: many; D: NA; J: TRBJ2-2; CDR3: CASSLRDLRNTGELFF; DNA: TGTGCCAGCAGTCTTCGGGACTTACGGAACACCGGGGAGCTGTTTTTT
V: TRBV12-3/TRBV12-4; size: many; D: NA; J: TRBJ2-7; CDR3: CASSLGRQDLYEQYF; DNA: TGTGCCAGCAGTTTAGGCAGACAGGACCTCTACGAGCAGTACTTC
V: TRBV28; size: many; D: NA; J: TRBJ2-5; CDR3: CASSFTYRDTEETQYF; DNA: TGTGCCAGCAGTTTCACCTACCGCGACACCGAAGAGACCCAGTACTTC
V: TRBV6-1; size: NA; D: TRBD1; J: TRBJ2-7; CDR3: CASSPTGTGPIEQYF; DNA: TGTGCCAGCAGCCCCACCGGGACAGGACCCATCGAGCAGTACTTC
V: TRBV7-3; size: many; D: TRBD1; J: TRBJ2-7; CDR3: CASSPTGADEQYF; DNA: TGTGCCAGCAGCCCAACAGGGGCGGACGAGCAGTACTTC
V: TRBV28; size: many; D: TRBD1; J: TRBJ1-6; CDR3: CASSFLQGGNSPLHF; DNA: TGTGCCAGCAGTTTCCTCCAGGGGGGGAATTCACCCCTCCACTTT
V: TRBV24-1; size: many; D: NA; J: TRBJ1-2; CDR3: CATSDFEAGRNGYTF; DNA: TGTGCCACCAGTGATTTTGAGGCAGGGAGGAATGGCTACACCTTC
V: TRBV12-3/TRBV12-4; size: NA; D: TRBD2; J: TRBJ2-7; CDR3: CASSSRAGGWYEQYF; DNA: TGTGCCAGCAGTTCTAGAGCGGGGGGCTGGTACGAGCAGTACTTC
V: TRBV28; size: NA; D: NA; J: TRBJ1-1; CDR3: CASSRNTEACF; DNA: TGTGCCAGCAGCCGCAACACTGAAGCTTGCTTT
V: TRBV20-1; size: many; D: TRBD1; J: TRBJ2-7; CDR3: CSARDITGAYEQYF; DNA: TGCAGTGCTAGAGATATTACAGGGGCCTACGAGCAGTACTTC
V: TRBV18; size: NA; D: NA; J: TRBJ1-2; CDR3: CASSPSGPYGYTF; DNA: TGTGCCAGCTCACCATCTGGACCCTATGGCTACACCTTC
V: TRBV12-3/TRBV12-4; size: NA; D: NA; J: TRBJ2-7; CDR3: CASSSPDGDYEQYF; DNA: TGTGCCAGCAGTTCCCCGGACGGAGACTACGAGCAGTACTTC
V: TRBV20-1; size: NA; D: TRBD1; J: TRBJ2-7; CDR3: CSAETGWDLYEQCF; DNA: TGCAGTGCTGAGACAGGGTGGGATTTGTACGAGCAGTGCTTC
V: TRBV6-1; size: many; D: TRBD1; J: TRBJ1-2; CDR3: CASTGGAFSYYGYTF; DNA: TGTGCCAGCACAGGGGGCGCTTTTTCTTACTATGGCTACACCTTC
V: TRBV27; size: few; D: NA; J: TRBJ2-4; CDR3: CASRTEKIIQYF; DNA: TGTGCCAGCAGGACAGAGAAAATCATTCAGTACTTC
V: TRBV29-1; size: many; D: NA; J: TRBJ2-5; CDR3: CSVEDTGRQETQYF; DNA: TGCAGCGTTGAAGACACAGGTCGCCAAGAGACCCAGTACTTC
V: TRBV19; size: many; D: NA; J: TRBJ2-4; CDR3: CASSPLDRNIQYF; DNA: TGTGCCAGTAGTCCTCTGGACAGAAACATTCAGTACTTC
V: TRBV6-5; size: many; D: NA; J: TRBJ1-3; CDR3: CASSNQRRAGNTIYF; DNA: TGTGCCAGCAGTAACCAAAGACGCGCTGGAAACACCATATATTTT
V: TRBV6-1; size: many; D: NA; J: TRBJ2-7; CDR3: CASSPGTHTYEQYF; DNA: TGTGCCAGCAGTCCCGGGACCCATACCTACGAGCAGTACTTC
V: TRBV6-2/TRBV6-3; size: many; D: NA; J: TRBJ2-7; CDR3: CASSGRTGTPYEQYF; DNA: TGTGCCAGCAGTGGAAGAACAGGGACCCCCTACGAGCAGTACTTC
V: TRBV6-1; size: many; D: NA; J: TRBJ1-5; CDR3: CASSESRWESNQPQHF; DNA: TGTGCCAGCAGTGAATCGAGGTGGGAAAGCAATCAGCCCCAGCATTTT
V: TRBV18; size: few; D: NA; J: TRBJ1-1; CDR3: CASSPGASLRLGAFF; DNA: TGTGCCAGCTCACCAGGGGCCAGTCTACGGCTTGGAGCTTTCTTT
V: TRBV20-1; size: NA; D: TRBD1; J: TRBJ1-6; CDR3: CSADRGPPFLDSPLHF; DNA: TGCAGTGCTGACAGGGGGCCCCCATTCTTGGATTCACCCCTCCACTTT
V: TRBV11-2; size: NA; D: NA; J: TRBJ2-7; CDR3: CASSPKGKGVWQYEQYF; DNA: TGTGCCAGCAGTCCTAAGGGGAAGGGCGTGTGGCAATACGAGCAGTACTTC
V: TRBV3-1; size: many; D: NA; J: TRBJ2-5; CDR3: CASSQGSEASGRETQYF; DNA: TGTGCCAGCAGCCAAGGGTCGGAGGCATCGGGGCGAGAGACCCAGTACTTC
V: TRBV6-1; size: many; D: NA; J: TRBJ2-7; CDR3: CASSGPTLYEQYF; DNA: TGTGCCAGCAGTGGGCCGACCCTCTACGAGCAGTACTTC
V: TRBV4-2; size: few; D: TRBD2; J: TRBJ2-5; CDR3: CASSQEGRSSGTETQYF; DNA: TGTGCCAGCAGCCAAGAAGGTCGGTCTAGCGGGACGGAGACCCAGTACTTC
V: TRBV6-2/TRBV6-3; size: NA; D: NA; J: TRBJ2-7; CDR3: CASSYGRVVRADQYF; DNA: TGTGCCAGCAGTTACGGGCGGGTAGTTCGGGCGGATCAGTACTTC
V: TRBV20-1; size: many; D: NA; J: TRBJ2-2; CDR3: CSAARPTNTGELFF; DNA: TGCAGTGCTGCAAGACCGACGAACACCGGGGAGCTGTTTTTT
V: TRBV20-1; size: many; D: NA; J: TRBJ2-7; CDR3: CSASASREQYF; DNA: TGCAGTGCTAGTGCTAGCCGCGAGCAGTACTTC